These 15 T cell receptor beta chains share one sample of origin, sequenced in a study of shared clonotypes between healthy human individuals. CD45RO-negative, CCR7-positively selected cells formed the naive CD8 fraction, excluding terminally differentiated effector memory CD45RA+ cells. TCRdb's table, derived via immunoSEQ multiplex PCR, lists solely in-frame clones and lacks some. The table lists about 590,000 clones, about 95% of them singletons. The source material was naive CD8+ T cells sorted from blood. These receptors all stem from a woman in her 30s in good health.

The rearrangement links TRBV19 to TRBJ2-7, with TRBD2 matching 8 bases. The length of the CDR3 is 14 residues. V lost 3 bases, J lost 4 bases, and 5 bases stayed unmatched. Germline lookup yields CDR1 LNHDA and CDR2 SQIVND (reference sequence). CDR3 amino acids: CASSMLAGPYEQYF. For the CDR3, the DNA is TGTGCCAGTAGTATGCTAGCGGGCCCATACGAGCAGTACTTC.

The gene calls are TRBV6-1 and TRBJ2-3, with D hard to call. Germline assignment: CDR1 MNHNS and CDR2 SASEGT. Trimming cost V 3 bases and J 0 bases, with 7 bases left between them. This CDR3 has 14 residues. CDR3 loop: CASSDVTSTDTQYF. The CDR3 DNA is TGTGCCAGCAGTGATGTCACGAGCACAGATACGCAGTATTTT.

This rearrangement joins TRBV4-1 to TRBJ2-7; D uncertain. V lost 0 bases and J 2 bases, leaving 17 bases between the germline ends. Per germline, CDR1 MGHRA and CDR2 YSYEKL. The CDR3 sequence is 17 residues long. CDR3 DNA sequence: TGCGCCAGCAGCCAAGATTTGAGTACTTTCTCCACCTACGAGCAGTACTTC. It codes for CASSQDLSTFSTYEQYF.

The chain links TRBV4-1 to TRBJ1-1, with D unclear. CDR3 length: 18 residues. Trimming pared 4 bases from V and 2 bases from J, leaving 23 bases between. Germline CDR1 is MGHRA and CDR2 is YSYEKL. CDR3 nucleotides: TGCGCCAGCAGCCGGCCAACCACTTCCCCAAGTCAAAACACTGAAGCTTTCTTT. Translation: CASSRPTTSPSQNTEAFF.

This clone was detected only once. The genes are TRBV9 and TRBJ2-7; D ambiguous. This CDR3 is built from 13 residues. V shed 4 bases and J shed 7 bases, with 15 bases lying between them. CDR1 and CDR2 (germline): SGDLS, YYNGEE. The CDR3 sequence: CASSPTHHSEQYF. Here the CDR3 DNA reads TGTGCCAGCAGCCCTACCCACCACTCGGAGCAGTACTTC. Together with reference TRBV9 and TRBJ2-7, the CDR3 gives the full variable domain: DSGVTQTPKHLITATGQRVTLRCSPRSGDLSVYWYQQSLDQGLQFLIQYYNGEERAKGNILERFSAQQFPDLHSELNLSSLELGDSALYFCASSPTHHSEQYFGPGTRLTVT.

V is TRBV7-9 and J is TRBJ1-4; D gene unclear. Germline assignment: CDR1 SEHNR and CDR2 FQNEAQ (reference sequence). Trimming took 5 bases from V and 7 from J, leaving 17 bases between them. CDR3 length: 15 residues. CDR3 coding DNA: TGTGCCAGCAGCATATACAATTCGGGGAGTGAAAAACTGTTTTTT. Its translation is CASSIYNSGSEKLFF.

The chain couples TRBV29-1 to TRBJ2-3; D unresolved. This CDR3 spans 14 amino acids. Trimming removed 3 bases from V and 7 bases from J, with 17 bases in between. The germline gives CDR1 SQVTM, CDR2 ANQGSEA. CDR3 in DNA: TGCAGCGTTGAGTCGGTAGAGTACTCCCATACGCAGTATTTT. Protein: CSVESVEYSHTQYF.

DNA of the CDR3: TGTGCCAGCAGCGGTGATTCAACAGGGGGGTGGCCTGAAGCTTTCTTT. As protein: CASSGDSTGGWPEAFF. The chain is built from TRBV2 and TRBJ1-1, with 8 bases fitting TRBD1. V shed 6 bases, J shed 6 bases, and the junction held 15 bases outside the gene matches. Germline-derived CDR1 and CDR2 are SNHLY and FYNNEI. The CDR3 runs 16 residues.

The chain is built from TRBV5-1 and TRBJ2-1, with D perhaps matching TRBD2 (5 bases). The CDR3 extends over 12 amino acids. V shed 5 bases and J shed 8 bases, with 11 bases lying between them. CDR1 is SGHRS, CDR2 YFSETQ, per germline. CDR3 in DNA: TGCGCCAGCAGGGAGGTTCAGGATGAGCAGTTCTTC. Protein product: CASREVQDEQFF.

This clone was counted a single time. This chain connects TRBV27 to TRBJ2-6; D possibly corresponds to TRBD1 (5 bases). This CDR3 region has 16 residues. Germline CDR1 MNHEY, CDR2 SMNVEV (reference sequence). V dropped 4 bases and J dropped 2 bases, with 12 bases sitting between them. CDR3 sequence: CASSSGLFTGANVLTF. Written as DNA, the CDR3 is TGTGCCAGCAGTTCAGGGCTATTCACTGGGGCCAACGTCCTGACTTTC. Full variable domain (outside the CDR3, taken from reference TRBV27 and TRBJ2-6): EAQVTQNPRYLITVTGKKLTVTCSQNMNHEYMSWYRQDPGLGLRQIYYSMNVEVTDKGDVPEGYKVSRKEKRNFPLILESPSPNQTSLYFCASSSGLFTGANVLTFGAGSRLTVL.

This sequence joins TRBV5-6 and TRBJ2-7; 9 bases are a match to TRBD2. The V gene end was trimmed by 0 bases and the J gene end by 3 bases; junction bases not matched to a gene: 13. Germline-derived CDR1 and CDR2 are SGHDT and YYEEEE. CDR3 length: 18 residues. CDR3 sequence reads: CASSLARGSGRDLYEQYF. The CDR3 DNA is TGTGCCAGCAGCTTGGCCCGTGGTAGCGGGAGAGATCTCTACGAGCAGTACTTC. Filled out from reference TRBV5-6 and TRBJ2-7, the complete variable domain reads DAGVTQSPTHLIKTRGQQVTLRCSPKSGHDTVSWYQQALGQGPQFIFQYYEEEERQRGNFPDRFSGHQFPNYSSELNVNALLLGDSALYLCASSLARGSGRDLYEQYFGPGTRLTVT.

The chain has TRBV4-1 and TRBJ2-3; D gene ambiguous. Germline V lookup: CDR1 MGHRA, CDR2 YSYEKL. V was pared by 0 bases and J by 7 bases, with 8 bases between. This CDR3 is built from 13 residues. The CDR3 sequence: CASSQDRGNTQYF. The DNA for the CDR3 is TGCGCCAGCAGCCAAGATCGAGGAAATACGCAGTATTTT.

This chain joins TRBV7-3 and TRBJ2-2; unclear D gene. CDR3 length: 12 residues. V was clipped by 4 bases and J by 2 bases, with 2 bases between them. CDR1 and CDR2 from the germline V gene are SGHTA and FQGTGA. In nucleotides, the CDR3 is TGTGCCAGCAGCTCCAACACCGGGGAGCTGTTTTTT. It yields the protein CASSSNTGELFF.

The gene calls are TRBV27 and TRBJ2-5; weak D call: TRBD1 (5 bases). With 4 bases removed from V and 3 bases from J, the gap between germline ends came to 15 bases. The CDR3 spans 15 residues. The germline V gene has CDR1 MNHEY and CDR2 SMNVEV (reference sequence). The CDR3 loop reads CASSWRYRTEETQYF. The CDR3 DNA reads TGTGCCAGCAGTTGGCGTTACAGGACCGAAGAGACCCAGTACTTC.

The chain's CDR3 is CASSALAGEQFF. Written as DNA, the CDR3 is TGTGCCAGCAGCGCACTAGCGGGAGAGCAGTTCTTC. The rearrangement uses TRBV7-9 and TRBJ2-1; 10 bases match TRBD2. Germline loops: CDR1 SEHNR, CDR2 FQNEAQ (reference sequence). This CDR3 contains 12 residues. V lost 5 bases and J lost 10; bases outside the gene matches: 2. The full variable domain, its missing parts supplied by reference TRBV7-9 and TRBJ2-1, is DTGVSQNPRHKITKRGQNVTFRCDPISEHNRLYWYRQTLGQGPEFLTYFQNEAQLEKSRLLSDRFSAERPKGSFSTLEIQRTEQGDSAMYLCASSALAGEQFFGPGTRLTVL.